The next 30 T cell receptor beta chains were all read from a single sample in a study of blood T cell repertoires in COVID-19. The repertoire was sequenced with immunoSEQ multiplex PCR; TCRdb's copy has only in-frame clones and lacks some. The table includes roughly 200,000 clones, about nine tenths detected once. The material sequenced was PBMCs or T cells enriched from blood (not recorded which). All receptors derive from a man aged 25-45 years who had recovered from COVID-19.

The chain employs TRBV19 and TRBJ2-1; 9 bases line up with TRBD1. The junction had 12 bases not matched to a gene; V was cut back by 3 bases and J by 0 bases. There are 19 residues in the CDR3. Looked up from germline, CDR1 is LNHDA and CDR2 is SQIVND (reference sequence). Written as DNA, the CDR3 is TGTGCCAGTAGTATGGAGGGACAGGGTTCTTACGGCTCCTACAATGAGCAGTTCTTC. This codes for CASSMEGQGSYGSYNEQFF.

The chain employs TRBV9 and TRBJ1-5; tentative D call: TRBD1 (5 bases). The V and J ends lost 0 bases and 4 bases respectively, with 8 bases between them. CDR1 is SGDLS, CDR2 YYNGEE, per germline. This CDR3 spans 14 amino acids. The CDR3: CASSVAGGNQPQHF. CDR3 nucleotide sequence: TGTGCCAGCAGCGTAGCTGGGGGGAATCAGCCCCAGCATTTT.

This clone appeared a single time. The rearrangement uses TRBV9 and TRBJ2-3; TRBD2 agrees at 9 bases. From germline, CDR1 is SGDLS and CDR2 YYNGEE. The CDR3 covers 15 residues. Germline trimming cut 2 bases from V and 4 bases from J; bases unmatched to any gene: 5. CDR3 sequence reads: CASSVSGGTADTQYF. CDR3 bases: TGTGCCAGCAGCGTGAGCGGGGGGACCGCAGATACGCAGTATTTT.

The rearrangement joins TRBV7-6 to TRBJ1-1; possibly TRBD1 for D (6 bases). V lost 1 base, J lost 7 bases, and 7 bases lay in between. The CDR3 contains 12 residues. CDR1 SGHVS and CDR2 FNYEAQ come from the germline V gene. The CDR3 loop reads CASSLVGGEAFF. The CDR3 region has the DNA TGTGCCAGCAGCTTAGTAGGGGGTGAAGCTTTCTTT.

The V and J genes are TRBV5-1 and TRBJ2-7; perhaps TRBD1 as D (5 bases). V was clipped by 1 base and J by 0 bases, with 11 bases between them. Germline lookup yields CDR1 SGHRS and CDR2 YFSETQ. There are 15 residues in the CDR3. This CDR3 reads CASSLSTGRSYEQYF. The CDR3 bases are TGCGCCAGCAGCTTGTCAACAGGTCGCTCCTACGAGCAGTACTTC.

As regards this clone: This specimen includes other DNA sequences encoding the same CDR3. CDR3 sequence reads: CASSSGTGGYEQYF. The DNA for the CDR3 is TGTGCCAGCTCCAGCGGGACAGGGGGTTACGAGCAGTACTTC. The genes are TRBV18 and TRBJ2-7, with TRBD1 matching 11 bases. This CDR3 spans 14 amino acids. Per the germline V gene, CDR1 is KGHSH and CDR2 is LQKENI. V shed 6 bases and J 4 bases; nucleotides not matched to a gene: 5.

This rearrangement joins TRBV9 to TRBJ2-5, with D unresolved. CDR3 length: 13 amino acids. Trimming left V 0 bases short and J 2 bases short, with 5 bases between. Germline V gene data show CDR1 as SGDLS and CDR2 as YYNGEE. Written as DNA, the CDR3 is TGTGCCAGCAGCGTAGCCGAGCAAGAGACCCAGTACTTC. Protein product: CASSVAEQETQYF.

DNA of the CDR3: TGTGCCAGCAACTCACGAACTAGCGGGGTGACCGGGGAGCTGTTTTTT. This gives the protein CASNSRTSGVTGELFF. The V and J genes are TRBV5-4 and TRBJ2-2; 10 bases align to TRBD2. Unmatched junction bases numbered 10, after V lost 6 bases and J lost 5 bases. The CDR3 is 16 amino acids. Germline V gene data show CDR1 as SGHNT and CDR2 as YYREEE (reference sequence).

This rearrangement joins TRBV18 to TRBJ2-1; D possibly corresponds to TRBD2 (6 bases). Trimming took off 2 bases at V and 3 bases at J, with 8 bases between the two ends. Germline CDR1 reads KGHSH; CDR2 reads LQKENI. This CDR3 region has 14 residues. The CDR3 is CASSPLGGYNEQFF. CDR3 DNA: TGTGCCAGCTCACCATTGGGGGGCTACAATGAGCAGTTCTTC.

This sequence joins TRBV4-2 and TRBJ1-2, with D possibly TRBD1 on 5 matching bases. From germline, CDR1 is LGHNA and CDR2 YNFKEQ. This CDR3 region has 15 residues. Between the trimmed V and J ends, which lost 5 bases and 2 bases, there was a span of 15 bases. CDR3 in amino acids: CASSADRTLNYGYTF. The CDR3 DNA reads TGTGCCAGCAGCGCAGACAGAACCCTCAACTATGGCTACACCTTC.

The chain is built from TRBV25-1 and TRBJ1-4; 7 bases are a match to TRBD1. The CDR3 contains 15 residues. Germline CDR1 is MGHDK and CDR2 is SYGVNS. Trimming took 1 base from V and 5 from J; bases not matched to a gene: 4. CDR3 protein: CASSESTGLNEKLFF. The CDR3 nucleotides are TGTGCCAGCAGTGAATCGACAGGGTTGAATGAAAAACTGTTTTTT.

The J gene is TRBJ2-5, the V gene TRBV11-2; a possible D gene is TRBD1 (6 bases). Trimming cost V 5 bases and J 2 bases, with 18 bases left between them. The CDR3 runs 16 residues. Looked up from germline, CDR1 is SGHAT and CDR2 is FQNNGV. The CDR3 spells CASSDWEQGQQETQYF. The CDR3, as DNA: TGTGCCAGCAGCGACTGGGAGCAGGGGCAACAAGAGACCCAGTACTTC.

The chain uses TRBV7-9 and TRBJ2-7; D may be TRBD2 (5 bases). The germline CDR1 and CDR2 sequences are SEHNR and FQNEAQ (reference sequence). V gave up 3 bases and J gave up 6 bases, with 21 bases separating them. The CDR3 extends over 16 amino acids. CDR3 sequence: CASSFRRTASSGEQYF. CDR3 sequence (DNA): TGTGCCAGCAGCTTCCGCCGGACTGCCTCCTCCGGCGAGCAGTACTTC.

The chain uses TRBV18 and TRBJ1-5, with 10 positions matching TRBD1. From germline, CDR1 is KGHSH and CDR2 LQKENI. After removal of 4 bases from V and 4 bases from J, the junction contained 7 bases not matched to a gene. The CDR3 runs 16 residues. CDR3 in DNA: TGTGCCAGCTCACACGGGACAGGGGCCGCGAATCAGCCCCAGCATTTT. Translating gives CASSHGTGAANQPQHF.

The rearrangement links TRBV7-2 to TRBJ2-1; 11 bases map to TRBD2. There are 16 residues in the CDR3. CDR1 and CDR2 (germline): SGHTA, FQGNSA. The V gene end was trimmed by 2 bases and the J gene end by 6 bases; junction bases not matched to a gene: 6. This CDR3 is CASSLSRGTSGNEQFF. CDR3 nucleotides: TGTGCCAGCAGCTTATCCCGGGGGACTAGCGGCAATGAGCAGTTCTTC.

The chain couples TRBV29-1 to TRBJ2-5; 8 nucleotides match TRBD1. J lost 5 bases, V lost 3 bases, and 2 bases had no gene match. The length of the CDR3 is 12 residues. The germline CDR1 and CDR2 sequences are SQVTM and ANQGSEA. DNA of the CDR3: TGCAGCGTTGAGCGGACAGGGGAGACCCAGTACTTC. Its protein is CSVERTGETQYF.

Points on this clone: Other DNA sequences in this specimen translate into the identical CDR3. The rearrangement links TRBV18 to TRBJ1-2; 8 bases agree with TRBD1. V was clipped by 2 bases and J by 4 bases; unmatched bases: 3. Germline loops: CDR1 KGHSH, CDR2 LQKENI. This CDR3 comprises 14 residues. The CDR3 region has the DNA TGTGCCAGCTCACCAACTACAGGGGGCTATGGCTACACCTTC. The encoded protein is CASSPTTGGYGYTF.

The rearrangement links TRBV11-1 to TRBJ2-3; no firm D call. The CDR3 sequence is 15 residues long. Per germline, CDR1 SGHAT and CDR2 FQDESV (reference sequence). The V end was cut by 2 bases, the J end by 0 bases, with 9 bases between. The CDR3 is CASSLLRPSTDTQYF. The CDR3 nucleotides read TGTGCCAGCAGCTTACTCAGGCCTAGCACAGATACGCAGTATTTT.

This clone was seen only a few times. The chain has TRBV11-2 and TRBJ2-1; TRBD2 might be the D (5 bases). The CDR3 covers 15 residues. CDR1 and CDR2 (germline): SGHAT, FQNNGV. V lost 7 bases and J lost 2, with 15 bases in between. Here the CDR3 DNA reads TGTGCCAGCAATACGGGAATGGTCGCCTACAATGAGCAGTTCTTC. It encodes CASNTGMVAYNEQFF.

The V gene is TRBV9, the J gene TRBJ1-2; 11 bases agree with TRBD1. The germline V gene encodes CDR1 SGDLS and CDR2 YYNGEE. V gave up 2 bases and J gave up 7 bases; unmatched junction bases: 4. This CDR3 region has 14 residues. The CDR3 sequence: CASSVGQGVRGYTF. The DNA for the CDR3 is TGTGCCAGCAGCGTGGGACAGGGGGTGCGTGGCTACACCTTC.

The gene calls are TRBV10-3 and TRBJ2-7, with 8 positions matching TRBD1. The CDR3 sequence is 14 residues long. The V and J ends lost 2 bases and 3 bases, in that order; junction bases with no gene match: 3. Germline values: CDR1 ENHRY, CDR2 SYGVKD. As DNA, the CDR3 is TGTGCCATCAGTGAGGCAACAGGGGGCTACGAGCAGTACTTC. It translates to CAISEATGGYEQYF.

The rearrangement uses TRBV6-1 and TRBJ2-7; possible D gene TRBD1, 5 bases. The V gene's germline CDR1 is MNHNS and CDR2 SASEGT. The CDR3 is 15 residues long. The V end was cut by 1 base, the J end by 0 bases, with 10 bases between. The CDR3 DNA is TGTGCCAGCAGTGAAGTAAAGGGGCTCTCCTACGAGCAGTACTTC. It specifies CASSEVKGLSYEQYF.

The chain couples TRBV9 to TRBJ2-1; a possible D gene is TRBD1 (5 bases). Trimming cost V 4 bases and J 5 bases, with 16 bases left between them. Germline values: CDR1 SGDLS, CDR2 YYNGEE. There are 15 residues in the CDR3. The CDR3 is CASSPRPDRDNEQFF. The CDR3 nucleotides are TGTGCCAGCAGCCCCCGCCCAGACAGAGACAATGAGCAGTTCTTC.

V and J are TRBV27 and TRBJ2-2; D gene unclear. The CDR3 is 14 amino acids. The V gene lost 1 base and the J gene lost 2 bases, with 5 bases spanning the gap. Germline CDR1 and CDR2: MNHEY and SMNVEV (reference sequence). The CDR3 DNA sequence: TGTGCCAGCAGTTTATGGCCTAACACCGGGGAGCTGTTTTTT. Translated, it gives CASSLWPNTGELFF.

This chain joins TRBV7-2 and TRBJ1-1, with 9 nucleotides matching TRBD1. Germline assignment: CDR1 SGHTA and CDR2 FQGNSA. The CDR3 covers 15 residues. V was pared by 4 bases and J by 4 bases, with 7 bases of the junction left unmatched. DNA of the CDR3: TGTGCCAGCAGCTCTGAATGGACAGGGGCCACTGAAGCTTTCTTT. Amino acid sequence: CASSSEWTGATEAFF.

The gene calls are TRBV6-2 or TRBV6-3 and TRBJ2-5; 9 positions match TRBD2. J lost 1 base, V lost 2 bases, and 11 bases had no gene match. The CDR3 consists of 18 residues. Per germline, CDR1 MNHEY and CDR2 SVGEGT. CDR3 bases: TGTGCCAGCAGTTACGAACCCGGACTAGCGAGCTTCCAAGAGACCCAGTACTTC. It yields the protein CASSYEPGLASFQETQYF.

The genes are TRBV11-2 and TRBJ1-2, with 8 nucleotides matching TRBD1. Germline CDR1 is SGHAT and CDR2 is FQNNGV. V was clipped by 5 bases and J by 5 bases; unmatched bases: 10. CDR3 size: 15 residues. The CDR3 spells CASSDIGTGDYGYTF. The CDR3 DNA reads TGTGCCAGCAGCGATATCGGGACAGGAGATTATGGCTACACCTTC.

This chain links TRBV10-3 with TRBJ1-2; D is uncertain. Trimming pared 4 bases from V and 1 base from J, leaving 10 bases between. This CDR3 is built from 14 residues. The germline CDR1 and CDR2 sequences are ENHRY and SYGVKD. The CDR3 bases are TGTGCCATCAGTGCCTCACAGATTAACTATGGCTACACCTTC. Encoded protein: CAISASQINYGYTF.

The J gene is TRBJ1-2, the V gene TRBV9; D is possibly TRBD1 (5 bases). V was trimmed by 3 bases and J by 5 bases, leaving 8 bases between them. This CDR3 contains 12 residues. From germline, CDR1 is SGDLS and CDR2 YYNGEE. CDR3 coding DNA: TGTGCCAGCAGCGGGGCAGGGTATGGCTACACCTTC. Translation gives CASSGAGYGYTF.

The rearrangement joins TRBV30 to TRBJ1-3, with D tentatively TRBD1 (6 bases). Trimming removed 5 bases from V and 0 bases from J, with 14 bases in between. The CDR3 consists of 15 residues. Germline CDR1 GTSNPN, CDR2 SVGIG (reference sequence). CDR3 loop: CAWDADSYSGNTIYF. The CDR3 DNA sequence: TGTGCCTGGGACGCGGACAGTTACTCTGGAAACACCATATATTTT.